Listed below are T cell receptor beta chains from one sample, sequenced in a study of T cells expressing NK-cell markers. One entry per CDR3 protein, without DNA, is what TCRdb gives after re-calling the 5' RACE reads. The repertoire table contains 300,000 to 500,000 distinct CDR3 sequences. Source material: blood T cells: a sorted CD56 or NKG2C T cell subset, CD4+ or CD8+ T cells, or bulk PBMC T cells (not recorded which). These receptors were collected from a woman aged 50 to 60 in good health. CDR3s include the opening cysteine and the closing phenylalanine or tryptophan.

>TRBJ2-4|TRBV12-3/TRBV12-4
CASSLNIGRAKNIQYF
>TRBJ2-2|TRBV20-1
CSARDYGELFF
>TRBJ1-1|TRBV5-1
CASSLAGGYAEAFF
>TRBJ1-2|TRBV24-1
CATSEGWNYGYTF
>TRBJ2-2|TRBV15
CATTLGAGGPGELFF
>TRBJ2-5|TRBV20-1
CSAPGTGETQYF
>TRBJ2-1|TRBV12-3/TRBV12-4
CASSGGRDSHYNEQFF
>TRBJ2-4|TRBV6-6
CASIEGKGKGNIQYF
>TRBJ1-3|TRBV7-6
CASPTGSSGNTIYF
>TRBJ2-1|TRBV6-5
CASSRDSAGGYNEQFF
>TRBJ1-4|TRBV7-9
CATGGTGEKLFF
>TRBJ2-1|TRBV5-1
CASSEEGWQFF
>TRBJ1-1|TRBV25-1
CASRSGTQAFF
>TRBJ2-5|TRBV5-1
CASRSNSGETQYF
>TRBJ2-7|TRBV2
CASSPLAVSYEQYF
>TRBJ2-1|TRBV13
CASSLGKGTSGRAVVQFF
>TRBJ2-1|TRBV9
CASSKTTSGSIPSEQFF
>TRBJ1-2|TRBV7-9
CASSTGQGDPGGYTF
>TRBJ1-3|TRBV12-3/TRBV12-4
CASSPGGVGTGISGNTIYF
>TRBJ2-5|TRBV5-1
CASSLRPGGAETQYF
>TRBJ2-1|TRBV11-2
CASGKIAGGPGNEQFF
>TRBJ2-1|TRBV5-1
CASSLLDKSDNEQFF
>TRBJ2-7|TRBV29-1
CSVVKGQSSYEQYF
>TRBJ2-1|TRBV20-1
CSATPDYPIRNEQFF
>TRBJ1-1|TRBV10-2
CASSVGGPNTEAFF
>TRBJ1-4|TRBV6-5
CASSYQGTNEKLFF
>TRBJ2-5|TRBV6-5
CASSLAGQAVWETQYF
>TRBJ2-3|TRBV20-1
CSATTGSGDTQYF
>TRBJ2-1|TRBV29-1
CSVEGPSGEQFF
>TRBJ2-2|TRBV7-2
CASSLSRAAGELFF
>TRBJ2-2|TRBV5-1
CASSLDRDSSMSGELFF
>TRBJ2-1|TRBV6-2/TRBV6-3
CASIPDRVSNNEQFF
>TRBJ2-3|TRBV7-3
CASSPQASRYTDTQYF
>TRBJ2-1|TRBV6-5
CASSYRGGRNEQFF
>TRBJ1-2|TRBV5-5
CASSLVAGDKNYGYTF
>TRBJ2-1|TRBV5-4
CASSGLSSGRDNEQFF
>TRBJ2-1|TRBV29-1
CAYRSGSDEQFF
>TRBJ2-1|TRBV6-6
CASSYSPVAGVDNEQFF
>TRBJ2-1|TRBV4-1
CASSQWSGHSYNEQFF
>TRBJ2-3|TRBV2
CASSEAVGGPTDTQYF
>TRBJ1-4|TRBV12-3/TRBV12-4
CASSPPRSTTNEKLFF
>TRBJ2-3|TRBV27
CASSLWLAGGADTQYF
>TRBJ2-3|TRBV29-1
CSVEGVGWSSPSTDTQYF
>TRBJ2-5|TRBV2
CASSVSETQYF
>TRBJ1-1|TRBV7-2
CASSLAGRTEAFF
>TRBJ1-2|TRBV5-1
CASSSGPRDYGYTF
>TRBJ2-5|TRBV29-1
CSAPQGRETQYF
>TRBJ2-1|TRBV10-1
CASSTTSGVSSEQFF
>TRBJ2-4|TRBV5-1
CASSIEASGTGEAKNIQYF
>TRBJ2-3|TRBV12-3/TRBV12-4
CASSPKPQLMFGAQYF
>TRBJ2-3|TRBV18
CASSPLSGRGTDTQYF
>TRBJ2-7|TRBV12-3/TRBV12-4
CASSGGTGYYEQYF